This passage covers 13 T cell receptor beta chains from one sample sequenced in a study of cytomegalovirus exposure and HLA in healthy donors. Primers: 60 Vbeta forward and 13 Jbeta reverse. Generated by immunoSEQ multiplex PCR, the TCRdb table keeps only in-frame clones and is missing some. The sample records roughly 230,000 clones, over 90% being singletons. Sample: PBMCs. These TCRs come from a girl aged 2-10 years in good health and CMV-seronegative.

The chain links TRBV6-6 to TRBJ1-5, with a weak D call TRBD1 (5 bases). The germline CDR1 and CDR2 sequences are MNHNY and SVGAGI (reference sequence). The V gene lost 8 bases and the J gene lost 1 base, with 12 bases spanning the gap. The CDR3 consists of 14 residues. The CDR3 spells CASRGSGSNQPQHF. In nucleotides, the CDR3 is TGTGCCAGCCGGGGGTCAGGGAGCAATCAGCCCCAGCATTTT.

CDR3 coding DNA: TGTGCCAGCAACCCCCCATTGAGATACGGGGAGACCCAGTACTTC. Translation: CASNPPLRYGETQYF. The V and J genes are TRBV7-9 and TRBJ2-5; D not resolved. The V end was cut by 7 bases, the J end by 5 bases, with 20 bases between. This CDR3 has 15 residues. Germline CDR1 and CDR2: SEHNR and FQNEAQ (reference sequence).

This clone was found once. The V call is TRBV11-2, the J call TRBJ2-1; TRBD2 matches at 9 bases. CDR1 and CDR2 (germline): SGHAT, FQNNGV. J lost 1 base, V lost 3 bases, and 10 bases had no gene match. The CDR3 sequence is 18 residues long. The CDR3 coding sequence is TGTGCCAGCAGCTTCTGGGGGACTAGCTTGGGTTCCTACAATGAGCAGTTCTTC. Its protein is CASSFWGTSLGSYNEQFF. The whole variable domain, filled in from reference TRBV11-2 and TRBJ2-1, reads EAGVAQSPRYKIIEKRQSVAFWCNPISGHATLYWYQQILGQGPKLLIQFQNNGVVDDSQLPKDRFSAERLKGVDSTLKIQPAKLEDSAVYLCASSFWGTSLGSYNEQFFGPGTRLTVL.

The V gene is TRBV7-9, the J gene TRBJ2-7, with 7 nucleotides matching TRBD1. The CDR3 length is 14 residues. Germline V gene data show CDR1 as SEHNR and CDR2 as FQNEAQ (reference sequence). With 5 bases clipped from V and 4 bases from J, the junction kept 8 bases outside the gene matches. The CDR3 DNA is TGTGCCAGCAGCCCCAGGGGGTTCCCTTACGAGCAGTACTTC. Protein sequence: CASSPRGFPYEQYF.

This rearrangement joins TRBV7-3 to TRBJ2-5; TRBD2 agrees at 7 bases. The V gene end was trimmed by 2 bases and the J gene end by 5 bases; junction bases not matched to a gene: 2. Germline CDR1 is SGHTA and CDR2 is FQGTGA. The CDR3 has 13 residues. CDR3 sequence reads: CASSLGGVETQYF. The CDR3 bases are TGTGCCAGCAGCTTAGGGGGGGTGGAGACCCAGTACTTC.

The chain carries TRBV10-1 and TRBJ2-1, with TRBD2 matching over 8 bases. CDR1 is WNHNN and CDR2 is SYGVQD in the germline V gene (reference sequence). The CDR3 extends over 14 amino acids. Trimming cost V 2 bases and J 7 bases; bases outside gene matches: 4. DNA for the CDR3: TGCGCCAGCAGTGAGCGGGAGGGGAGGAATGAGCAGTTCTTC. This encodes CASSEREGRNEQFF.

The chain is built from TRBV18 and TRBJ2-3, with a possible D match to TRBD1 (5 bases). CDR3 length equals 13 residues. The V gene's germline CDR1 is KGHSH and CDR2 LQKENI. V was clipped by 3 bases and J by 11 bases, with 15 bases between them. In DNA form, the CDR3 reads TGTGCCAGCTCACCTATCAATCAGGGCGGGCAGTATTTT. This encodes CASSPINQGGQYF.

The chain joins TRBV19 to TRBJ1-2, with no clear D. V was shortened by 3 bases and J by 6 bases, with 11 bases between the two germline ends. CDR3 length: 13 residues. Germline CDR1 reads LNHDA; CDR2 reads SQIVND (reference sequence). CDR3 region: CASSITALDGYTF. The CDR3 DNA reads TGTGCCAGTAGTATTACAGCCCTTGATGGCTACACCTTC.

The chain links TRBV5-1 to TRBJ2-1; TRBD2 matches 10 bases. The V and J ends lost 7 bases and 7 bases, in that order; junction bases with no gene match: 8. The germline CDR1 and CDR2 sequences are SGHRS and YFSETQ. This CDR3 has 14 residues. The CDR3 here is CASLEASGGNEQFF. The CDR3 DNA is TGCGCCAGCCTGGAGGCTAGCGGGGGTAATGAGCAGTTCTTC.

V is TRBV4-1 and J is TRBJ2-7; TRBD1 matches at 10 bases. V lost 0 bases and J lost 2; bases outside the gene matches: 1. Germline CDR1 is MGHRA and CDR2 is YSYEKL. The CDR3 covers 15 residues. The CDR3 coding sequence is TGCGCCAGCAGCCAAGAAGGGACAGGGGCCTACGAGCAGTACTTC. Its translation is CASSQEGTGAYEQYF.

There are a few counts of this clone. The rearrangement links TRBV7-9 to TRBJ1-4; D unresolved. This CDR3 has 14 residues. Per germline, CDR1 SEHNR and CDR2 FQNEAQ (reference sequence). The V end lost 3 bases, the J end lost 13 bases, and 18 bases lay between the germline ends. DNA of the CDR3: TGTGCCAGCAGCTTCGGACTCCCCACGGGGTTACTGTTTTTT. Its translation is CASSFGLPTGLLFF.

The rearrangement links TRBV9 to TRBJ2-1; a weak D match, TRBD1 (7 bases). The germline gives CDR1 SGDLS, CDR2 YYNGEE. V lost 4 bases, J lost 1 base, and 12 bases lay in between. This CDR3 is 15 amino acids long. CDR3 residues: CASSSSGGSYNEQFF. CDR3 nucleotide sequence: TGTGCCAGCAGCTCATCAGGGGGGTCCTACAATGAGCAGTTCTTC. Filled out from reference TRBV9 and TRBJ2-1, the complete variable domain reads DSGVTQTPKHLITATGQRVTLRCSPRSGDLSVYWYQQSLDQGLQFLIQYYNGEERAKGNILERFSAQQFPDLHSELNLSSLELGDSALYFCASSSSGGSYNEQFFGPGTRLTVL.

The V and J genes are TRBV28 and TRBJ2-3; D possibly corresponds to TRBD1 (6 bases). The length of the CDR3 is 13 residues. CDR1 MDHEN and CDR2 SYDVKM come from the germline V gene. Trimming left V 3 bases short and J 6 bases short, with 10 bases between. The CDR3 sequence: CASSLGQGDTQYF. Here the CDR3 DNA reads TGTGCCAGCAGTTTGGGGCAGGGGGATACGCAGTATTTT.